This T cell receptor beta chain was sequenced for a study of beta chain features in type 1 diabetes. The study reverse transcribed the entire isolated RNA, so it sequenced expressed TCRB transcripts. The method was immunoSEQ multiplex PCR; TCRdb's version includes in-frame clones alone and lacks a portion of them. Found here are 95,000 to 150,000 clones, around 17% of them singletons; the top ten hold over 2%. CD4+ naive, central memory, regulatory and stem cell-like memory subsets were isolated by sorting on CD45RO/CCR7/CD25/CD127/CD95/CD27. Sorted populations all had greater than 98% purity. The V gene lost 8 bases and the J gene lost 4 bases, with 15 bases spanning the gap. Germline V gene lookup returns CDR1 MNHEY and CDR2 SMNVEV (reference sequence). The CDR3 runs 14 residues. Study results and caveats: Type 1 diabetes patients showed a moderate but significant shortening of TCRB CDR3s in all four CD4+ subsets. Sampled from patients, naive, central memory and Treg TCRB repertoires appeared more similar than those sampled from healthy donors.

In its sample, this clone was seen many times. Its antigen is not identified. Sequences were obtained from central memory CD4+ T cells from blood. The chain combines TRBV27 with TRBJ1-5; D is undetermined. This clonotype was obtained from a man aged 25-45 years with type 1 diabetes. CDR3 protein: CASSRTFENQPQHF. CDR3 bases: TGTGCCAGCTCTAGGACCTTCGAGAATCAGCCCCAGCATTTT.